One sample yielded the 12 T cell receptor beta chains listed below, sequenced in a study of somatic mutations in cytotoxic T cells in rheumatoid arthritis (dated by TCRdb to about 2017). The library was made by the immunoSEQ multiplex PCR assay. Sourced from immuneACCESS, this table was stored by TCRdb with only in-frame sequences that have V and J called. A share of the clones is absent; for the studies checked, an unresolved V gene accounts for under half, and the remainder has no known explanation. In all, the sample holds 15,000 to 20,000 clones, and around four fifths of those were seen once. Jointly, the top ten make up roughly 13% of the sample. The sample was CD8+ T cells sorted from blood. These receptors originate from an adult with rheumatoid arthritis.

The chain combines TRBV21-1 with TRBJ2-7. TRBV21-1 is designated a pseudogene. This CDR3 is 13 amino acids long. This CDR3 reads CASSKAGLSGQYF. The CDR3 bases are TGTGCCAGCAGCAAAGCGGGCCTGTCGGGGCAGTACTTC.

The chain recombines TRBV27 with TRBJ2-5, with D perhaps assigned TRBD1 or TRBD2 (5 bases each). CDR1 is MNHEY, CDR2 SMNVEV, per germline (reference sequence). This CDR3 comprises 16 residues. V was pared by 2 bases and J by 2 bases, with 15 bases between. The CDR3 bases are TGTGCCAGCAGTTTAACCACCGAGGGGTTTCAAGAGACCCAGTACTTC. Protein: CASSLTTEGFQETQYF.

This clone appeared a few times. The CDR3 DNA follows: TGTGCCAGCAGGCGGGGGGCGGGACAAGTCTACGAGCAGTACTTC. Translation: CASRRGAGQVYEQYF. The chain is built from TRBV28 and TRBJ2-7, with 8 bases lining up with TRBD2. V dropped 6 bases and J dropped 3; count of bases not matched to a gene: 10. Germline CDR1 MDHEN, CDR2 SYDVKM. The CDR3 covers 15 residues.

The gene calls are TRBV28 and TRBJ1-4, with D hard to call. The CDR3 loop spans 15 amino acids. Germline CDR1 and CDR2: MDHEN and SYDVKM. Trimming pared 5 bases from V and 0 bases from J, leaving 10 bases between. The CDR3 nucleotides are TGTGCCAGCAGTCCTCCCACTGCAACTAATGAAAAACTGTTTTTT. It specifies CASSPPTATNEKLFF.

The chain couples TRBV4-2 to TRBJ1-2, with 11 bases aligning to TRBD1. The germline V gene has CDR1 LGHNA and CDR2 YNFKEQ. V shed 3 bases and J 7 bases; nucleotides not matched to a gene: 7. The CDR3 extends over 15 amino acids. CDR3 in DNA: TGTGCCAGCAGCCATGGACAGGGGGCATCAGGTGGCTACACCTTC. Its translation: CASSHGQGASGGYTF.

This chain links TRBV4-1 with TRBJ1-2; no definite D call. The length of the CDR3 is 14 residues. Deletions cut 0 bases from V and 9 bases from J, with 14 bases between. Germline V CDR1 and CDR2: MGHRA, YSYEKL. The CDR3 protein is CASSQETRAWSYTF. Here the CDR3 DNA reads TGCGCCAGCAGCCAAGAAACGCGGGCTTGGAGCTACACCTTC.

The chain is built from TRBV29-1 and TRBJ2-7; TRBD2 agrees at 8 bases. This CDR3 spans 14 amino acids. Per the germline V gene, CDR1 is SQVTM and CDR2 is ANQGSEA. Trimming cost V 0 bases and J 4 bases; bases outside gene matches: 5. CDR3 bases: TGCAGCGTTGAAGATCCGGGGGGGGGTTACGAGCAGTACTTC. Its translation: CSVEDPGGGYEQYF.

The V call is TRBV9, the J call TRBJ2-7; D tentatively reads TRBD1 or TRBD2 (5 bases each). V gave up 0 bases and J gave up 0 bases, with 16 bases separating them. CDR1 SGDLS and CDR2 YYNGEE come from the germline V gene. This CDR3 contains 17 residues. DNA for the CDR3: TGTGCCAGCAGCGTAGGAATGGTAGCAGGGAGCTCCTACGAGCAGTACTTC. This codes for CASSVGMVAGSSYEQYF.

CDR3 loop: CATATGDTQYF. CDR3 sequence (DNA): TGTGCCACCGCCACTGGGGATACGCAGTATTTT. The chain uses TRBV6-5 and TRBJ2-3; no clear D gene. In germline, CDR1 is MNHEY, CDR2 SVGAGI. Trimming shortened V by 10 bases and J by 6 bases, and 11 bases separated the two germline ends. The CDR3 runs to 11 residues.

CDR3 in DNA: TGCAGCGTTGCAACCCAGGGGGCTGGGAGTGGCTACACCTTC. Translating it yields CSVATQGAGSGYTF. The chain recombines TRBV29-1 with TRBJ1-2; 8 bases are shared with TRBD1. In germline, CDR1 is SQVTM, CDR2 ANQGSEA. V gave up 4 bases and J gave up 7 bases; unmatched junction bases: 11. This CDR3 region has 14 residues.

The chain is built from TRBV6-1 and TRBJ2-7; D gene unclear. The germline V gene encodes CDR1 MNHNS and CDR2 SASEGT. There are 13 residues in the CDR3. V was trimmed by 3 bases and J by 0 bases, leaving 6 bases between them. CDR3 loop: CASSDGVSYEQYF. CDR3 sequence (DNA): TGTGCCAGCAGTGATGGGGTCTCCTACGAGCAGTACTTC.

V and J are TRBV4-3 and TRBJ2-2, with 7 bases matching TRBD2. Trimming removed 4 bases from V and 6 bases from J; junction bases left unmatched: 8. This CDR3 region has 15 residues. CDR1 and CDR2 from the germline V gene are LGHNA and YSLEER. The CDR3 loop reads CASSRAAGVAGELFF. In DNA, the CDR3 is TGCGCCAGCAGCCGAGCCGCGGGAGTCGCCGGGGAGCTGTTTTTT.